The source of this TCR beta chain is a study of T cell changes during pregnancy in multiple sclerosis. Trimming took off 2 bases at V and 6 bases at J, with 9 bases between the two ends. Germline lookup yields CDR1 SGHNT and CDR2 YYREEE (reference sequence). This CDR3 has 12 amino acids. Using immunoSEQ multiplex PCR, the repertoire was profiled, and TCRdb retains in-frame clones only, with some absent. The table has 35,000 to 55,000 clones, roughly 91% seen once; the top ten hold 5.5% to 6.5%. The chain carries TRBV5-4 and TRBJ2-7; D gene unclear. This TCR was recovered from a female donor in good health, enrolled as a control in a pregnancy study. The specimen comprised CD8+ T cells from peripheral blood mononuclear cells, sampled after pregnancy. CDR3 sequence reads: CASSFYQVEQYF. The DNA of the CDR3 is TGTGCCAGCAGCTTCTATCAGGTCGAGCAGTACTTC.